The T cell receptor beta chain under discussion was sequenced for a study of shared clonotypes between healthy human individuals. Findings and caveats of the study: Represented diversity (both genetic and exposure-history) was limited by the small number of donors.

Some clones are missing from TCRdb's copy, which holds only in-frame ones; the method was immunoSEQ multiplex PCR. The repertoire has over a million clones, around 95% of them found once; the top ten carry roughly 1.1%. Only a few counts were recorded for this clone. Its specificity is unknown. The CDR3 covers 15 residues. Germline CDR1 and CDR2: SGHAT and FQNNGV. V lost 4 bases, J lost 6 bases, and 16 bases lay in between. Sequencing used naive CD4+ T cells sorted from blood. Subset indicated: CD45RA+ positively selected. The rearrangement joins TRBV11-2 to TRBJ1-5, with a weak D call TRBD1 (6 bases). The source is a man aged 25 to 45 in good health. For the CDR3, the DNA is TGTGCCAGCAGCTCAGGGGAAGTCGGTAGTCAGCCCCAGCATTTT. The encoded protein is CASSSGEVGSQPQHF. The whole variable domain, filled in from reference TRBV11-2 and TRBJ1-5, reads EAGVAQSPRYKIIEKRQSVAFWCNPISGHATLYWYQQILGQGPKLLIQFQNNGVVDDSQLPKDRFSAERLKGVDSTLKIQPAKLEDSAVYLCASSSGEVGSQPQHFGDGTRLSIL.